This T cell receptor beta chain stems from a study of blood T cells in healthy people across ages. Study overall: The capture of about one barcoded beta molecule per two T cells was achieved by template switching.

Findings and limits, study-wide: For the donors, CMV status was unknown and possibly confounded expanded clonotype changes. It was found that TCR beta diversity correlated strongly with the percentage of naive T cells.

A sample-barcoded 5' primer and a J-beta primer mix were used in a second PCR of roughly 6 to 11 cycles. Using its own MiXCR run on the 5' RACE reads, TCRdb lists one record per CDR3 protein. The table lists more than 1 million distinct CDR3 sequences, 40% to 50% of them singletons, with under 20% in the top ten. This clonotype was detected a few times. Antigen unknown. Total RNA, at least 5.5 micrograms per sample, came from PBMCs. This receptor was taken from an older woman in good health. The specimen sequenced was blood.

The CDR3 coding sequence is TGTGCCAGCAGACCTCCGGACAGACTAAATTCACCCCTCCACTTT. The encoded protein is CASRPPDRLNSPLHF. The V gene is TRBV12-3 or TRBV12-4, the J gene TRBJ1-6, with D possibly TRBD1 on 6 matching bases. The length of the CDR3 is 15 residues. V was clipped by 6 bases and J by 7 bases, with 16 bases between them.